Presented here are 18 T cell receptor beta chains from one specimen sequenced in a study of spatial heterogeneity in lung cancer. Regarding time point: blood at routine non-recurrence follow-up after resection. TCRdb independently ran MiXCR on the 5' RACE reads; one entry per CDR3 protein. The sample lists roughly 38,000 distinct CDR3 sequences; roughly a tenth were seen once. The sample consisted of PBMCs, taken at follow-up. The receptors shown here come from a female donor with early-stage non-small cell lung cancer.

This clonotype is medium-sized (0.01 to 0.1%) in the sample. The V call is TRBV3-1, the J call TRBJ1-2, with D uncertain. The ends were cut back, 0 bases at V and 4 bases at J, with 33 bases in the middle. The CDR3 extends over 22 amino acids. Per the germline V gene, CDR1 is LGHDT and CDR2 is YNNKEL (reference sequence). CDR3 DNA: TGTGCCAGCAGCCAAGATGAGGTGCAGAGGCCCACGATAAAACACTATCGCTATGGCTACACCTTC. It yields the protein CASSQDEVQRPTIKHYRYGYTF.

As to this clonotype: A much larger clone differs from this one at a single base, so this may be a read error. The CDR3 ends on some other residue instead of the conserved phenylalanine or tryptophan, so this is likely a read error. This rearrangement joins TRBV28 to TRBJ1-2; no firm D call. The V and J ends lost 5 bases and 8 bases respectively, with 12 bases between them. This CDR3 is 12 amino acids long. Germline V lookup: CDR1 MDHEN, CDR2 SYDVKM. CDR3 amino acids: CASSLPDQGYTS. The CDR3 nucleotides are TGTGCCAGCAGTCTTCCGGACCAGGGCTACACCTCC.

V gene TRBV24-1 combines with J gene TRBJ2-4; unclear D gene. Deletions cut 2 bases from V and 3 bases from J, with 10 bases between. The CDR3 contains 15 residues. The V gene's germline CDR1 is KGHDR and CDR2 SFDVKD. CDR3 sequence reads: CATSDWALGKNIQYF. CDR3 nucleotide sequence: TGTGCCACCAGTGATTGGGCCCTTGGCAAAAACATTCAGTACTTC.

This clonotype was counted a few times. The chain couples TRBV28 to TRBJ2-7; D is perhaps TRBD1 (6 bases). Trimming cost V 7 bases and J 2 bases, with 15 bases left between them. This CDR3 is 14 amino acids long. Germline CDR1 reads MDHEN; CDR2 reads SYDVKM. The CDR3 nucleotides read TGTGCCAGCAACTGGGGAAGGGGGACCTACGAGCAGTACTTC. Its protein product is CASNWGRGTYEQYF.

The table lists this clonotype with a few counts. J is TRBJ1-1 and V is TRBV9, with a possible D match to TRBD1 (5 bases). Per germline, CDR1 SGDLS and CDR2 YYNGEE. V was shortened by 1 base and J by 1 base, with 11 bases between the two germline ends. The CDR3 covers 15 residues. CDR3 in DNA: TGTGCCAGCAGCGTAATAGGGGAGGGGAACACTGAAGCTTTCTTT. Protein: CASSVIGEGNTEAFF. The full variable domain, with the rest looked up from reference TRBV9 and TRBJ1-1, is DSGVTQTPKHLITATGQRVTLRCSPRSGDLSVYWYQQSLDQGLQFLIQYYNGEERAKGNILERFSAQQFPDLHSELNLSSLELGDSALYFCASSVIGEGNTEAFFGQGTRLTVV.

In this sample, this clonotype turned up many times. The chain carries TRBV5-6 and TRBJ2-3; the match to TRBD2 covers 14 bases. The V gene end was trimmed by 6 bases and the J gene end by 0 bases; junction bases not matched to a gene: 6. Germline lookup yields CDR1 SGHDT and CDR2 YYEEEE. This CDR3 comprises 17 residues. CDR3 sequence (DNA): TGTGCCAGCACCCAGGGACTAGCGGGGGCGAGCACAGATACGCAGTATTTT. This gives the protein CASTQGLAGASTDTQYF.

The V gene is TRBV7-6, the J gene TRBJ2-3; 8 nucleotides match TRBD2. This CDR3 has 16 amino acids. Trimming removed 8 bases from V and 2 bases from J; junction bases left unmatched: 12. From germline, CDR1 is SGHVS and CDR2 FNYEAQ. CDR3 region: CASSLMAGGPTDTQYF. The DNA of the CDR3 is TGTGCCAGCTCCCTTATGGCGGGGGGCCCCACAGATACGCAGTATTTT.

The chain links TRBV6-6 to TRBJ2-3; possible D gene TRBD1, 7 bases. Trimming stripped 8 bases from V and 4 bases from J, with 10 bases between. Germline values: CDR1 MNHNY, CDR2 SVGAGI (reference sequence). The CDR3 is 12 residues long. The CDR3 nucleotides read TGTGCCAGCGCGGGACAGCCAGATACGCAGTATTTT. Its protein product is CASAGQPDTQYF.

This clonotype was picked up many times. This rearrangement joins TRBV6-5 to TRBJ2-7; TRBD2 agrees at 8 bases. The ends lost 3 bases at V and 7 bases at J; junction bases unmatched: 14. This CDR3 comprises 16 residues. Germline CDR1 MNHEY, CDR2 SVGAGI. The CDR3 sequence: CASSYGRRGGTREQYF. CDR3 nucleotides: TGTGCCAGCAGTTATGGCCGCCGGGGGGGCACGCGGGAGCAGTACTTC.

The chain uses TRBV5-1 and TRBJ2-5; 8 nucleotides line up with TRBD2. After removal of 1 base from V and 3 bases from J, the junction contained 5 bases not matched to a gene. The germline gives CDR1 SGHRS, CDR2 YFSETQ. CDR3 length: 15 amino acids. CDR3 sequence: CASSLMVSGEETQYF. The CDR3 DNA reads TGCGCCAGCAGCTTGATGGTTAGCGGGGAAGAGACCCAGTACTTC.

The chain employs TRBV7-8 and TRBJ2-1, with D maybe TRBD1 (5 bases). The CDR3 runs to 15 residues. CDR1 is SGHVS and CDR2 is FQNEAQ in the germline V gene. V lost 2 bases and J 9 bases, leaving 17 bases between the germline ends. Written as DNA, the CDR3 is TGTGCCAGCAGCTTACCCAGGGTCTTAAGGGGTGAGCAGTTCTTC. Its protein product is CASSLPRVLRGEQFF.

This chain connects TRBV25-1 to TRBJ1-6; 8 nucleotides agree with TRBD1. V lost 2 bases, J lost 13 bases, and 4 bases stayed unmatched. This CDR3 has 13 residues. Germline CDR1 reads MGHDK; CDR2 reads SYGVNS. Here the CDR3 DNA reads TGTGCCAGCAGTGAAGAGGACAGGGCGCCCCTCCACTTT. This codes for CASSEEDRAPLHF.

This clonotype was detected a few times. The V call is TRBV5-1, the J call TRBJ2-7, with D maybe TRBD2 (7 bases). V was clipped by 3 bases and J by 3 bases, with 22 bases between them. In germline, CDR1 is SGHRS, CDR2 YFSETQ. The CDR3 runs 17 residues. CDR3 loop: CASSWLGGHMRVYEQYF. CDR3 sequence (DNA): TGCGCCAGCAGCTGGCTCGGGGGGCATATGAGAGTCTACGAGCAGTACTTC.

This clonotype showed up just a few times. This chain uses TRBV2 with TRBJ2-1; D may correspond to TRBD1 or TRBD2 (6 bases each). Germline assignment: CDR1 SNHLY and CDR2 FYNNEI. CDR3 length: 13 residues. The V gene lost 5 bases and the J gene lost 8 bases, with 13 bases spanning the gap. CDR3: CASSQYREDEQFF. CDR3 in DNA: TGTGCCAGCAGTCAATACAGGGAGGATGAGCAGTTCTTC. Combining the CDR3 with reference TRBV2 and TRBJ2-1 gives the whole variable domain EPEVTQTPSHQVTQMGQEVILRCVPISNHLYFYWYRQILGQKVEFLVSFYNNEISEKSEIFDDQFSVERPDGSNFTLKIRSTKLEDSAMYFCASSQYREDEQFFGPGTRLTVL.

V and J are TRBV29-1 and TRBJ2-3, with TRBD2 identical over 11 bases. The CDR3 extends over 15 amino acids. Trimming took 3 bases from V and 0 from J; bases not matched to a gene: 2. Germline-derived CDR1 and CDR2 are SQVTM and ANQGSEA. The CDR3 DNA reads TGCAGCGTTGAGACTAGCGGGGTGAGCACAGATACGCAGTATTTT. Residues: CSVETSGVSTDTQYF.

The genes are TRBV28 and TRBJ1-1, with 9 bases aligning to TRBD1. Germline values: CDR1 MDHEN, CDR2 SYDVKM. V was clipped by 7 bases and J by 5 bases; unmatched bases: 5. The CDR3 is 13 amino acids. The CDR3 here is CASTIDRGTEAFF. CDR3 DNA sequence: TGTGCCAGCACCATAGACAGGGGGACTGAAGCTTTCTTT.

The chain carries TRBV4-2 and TRBJ2-1; possible D gene TRBD2, 5 bases. The germline V gene encodes CDR1 LGHNA and CDR2 YNFKEQ. Trimming removed 0 bases from V and 6 bases from J, with 21 bases in between. The CDR3 totals 18 residues. CDR3 in DNA: TGTGCCAGCAGCCAAGACGGGGTCGCTAGTCGGTGGGCCAATGAGCAGTTCTTC. It specifies CASSQDGVASRWANEQFF.

This clonotype occurred a few times. The chain recombines TRBV9 with TRBJ1-1; 12 positions agree with TRBD1. Looked up from germline, CDR1 is SGDLS and CDR2 is YYNGEE. This CDR3 region has 16 residues. The V segment lost 0 bases and the J segment 0 bases; nucleotides outside the gene matches: 0. CDR3 loop: CASSVGDRGLNTEAFF. CDR3 coding DNA: TGTGCCAGCAGCGTAGGGGACAGGGGGCTGAACACTGAAGCTTTCTTT.